This T cell receptor beta chain was captured in a study of brain T cells in children with intractable seizures. Findings and caveats of the study: Absence of clones before surgery may stem from lower sequencing depth. Top 50 brain clonotypes included both public and private clones.

Concerning this clone itself: Its specificity is unknown. Compared with germline, one end of the junction differs, possibly owing to a read error.

Sequencing was limited to surgery cases with top T cell transcript signatures in brain tissue. Pre-surgery treatment included at least one anti-epileptic drug. Profiled with immunoSEQ multiplex PCR; TCRdb holds only in-frame clones, not every one. The sample lists around 8,000 clones; approximately 73% were seen once. CDR1 is LNHNV and CDR2 is YYDKDF in the germline V gene (reference sequence). The CDR3 loop spans 15 amino acids. J is TRBJ1-4 and V is TRBV15; D possibly corresponds to TRBD1 (5 bases). The receptor comes from a boy younger than two with tuberous sclerosis and intractable seizures. The sequencing here drew on resected brain tissue, taken at surgery. CDR3 region: CTTSRGGTSREKLFF. DNA of the CDR3: TGTACCACCAGCAGAGGTGGGACGTCGAGAGAAAAACTGTTTTTT.